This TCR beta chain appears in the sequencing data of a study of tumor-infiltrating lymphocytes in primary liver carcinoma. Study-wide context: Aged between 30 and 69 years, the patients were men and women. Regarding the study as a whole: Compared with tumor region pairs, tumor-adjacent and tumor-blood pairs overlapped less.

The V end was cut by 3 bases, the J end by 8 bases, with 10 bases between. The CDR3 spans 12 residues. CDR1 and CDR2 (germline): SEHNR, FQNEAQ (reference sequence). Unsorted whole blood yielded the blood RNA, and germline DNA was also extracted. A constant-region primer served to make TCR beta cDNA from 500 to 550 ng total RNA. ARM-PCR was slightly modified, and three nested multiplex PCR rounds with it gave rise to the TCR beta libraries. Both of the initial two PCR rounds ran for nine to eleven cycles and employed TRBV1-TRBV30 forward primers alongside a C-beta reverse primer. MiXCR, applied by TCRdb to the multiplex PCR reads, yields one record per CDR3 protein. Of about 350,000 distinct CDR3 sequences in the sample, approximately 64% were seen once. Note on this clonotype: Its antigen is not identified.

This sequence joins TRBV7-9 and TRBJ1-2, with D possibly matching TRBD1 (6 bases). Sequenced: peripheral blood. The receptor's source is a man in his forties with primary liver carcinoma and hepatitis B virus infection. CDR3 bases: TGTGCCAGCAGCTTTAACAGGGAAGGCTACACCTTC. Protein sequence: CASSFNREGYTF.